The 3 T cell receptor beta chains listed next were all sequenced from one sample in a study of Graves' ophthalmopathy and Graves' hyperthyroidism. Amplification from RNA transcripts yielded the TCR beta CDR3 regions. The first-round RT-PCR employed HTBI primers together with the Qiagen OneStep RT-PCR kit. A multiplex PCR was then performed as the second round. Each CDR3 protein is one row after TCRdb ran MiXCR on the multiplex PCR reads. In the table there are 680,000 or so distinct CDR3 sequences, 20% to 25% of which are singletons. The sequencing input was peripheral blood. The receptors were sampled from a woman younger than 30 with stable Graves' hyperthyroidism. Some clones in this sample may be carry-over from other donors' samples.

The sample holds many counts of this clonotype. The chain uses TRBV28 and TRBJ2-7; 8 nucleotides match TRBD1. This CDR3 is built from 13 residues. Germline trimming cut 8 bases from V and 3 bases from J; bases unmatched to any gene: 6. The germline CDR1 and CDR2 sequences are MDHEN and SYDVKM. The CDR3, as DNA: TGTGCCAGCGGACAGGGTGTTGTCTACGAGCAGTACTTC. Its translation is CASGQGVVYEQYF.

This clonotype was detected many times. The rearrangement joins TRBV12-3 or TRBV12-4 to TRBJ2-5, with D perhaps TRBD2 (5 bases). CDR3 size: 18 residues. Deletions cut 3 bases from V and 4 bases from J, with 24 bases between. The CDR3 coding sequence is TGTGCCAGCAGTTTCGTGACGGGGAGAATGGGAGTAGGAGAGACCCAGTACTTC. Translated, it gives CASSFVTGRMGVGETQYF.

This clonotype appeared many times. The chain couples TRBV9 to TRBJ1-5; D might be TRBD1 (5 bases). From germline, CDR1 is SGDLS and CDR2 YYNGEE. This CDR3 contains 12 residues. V lost 1 base and J 6 bases, leaving 5 bases between the germline ends. The CDR3 protein is CASSVQGQPQHF. The CDR3 DNA reads as TGTGCCAGCAGCGTACAGGGTCAGCCCCAGCATTTT.